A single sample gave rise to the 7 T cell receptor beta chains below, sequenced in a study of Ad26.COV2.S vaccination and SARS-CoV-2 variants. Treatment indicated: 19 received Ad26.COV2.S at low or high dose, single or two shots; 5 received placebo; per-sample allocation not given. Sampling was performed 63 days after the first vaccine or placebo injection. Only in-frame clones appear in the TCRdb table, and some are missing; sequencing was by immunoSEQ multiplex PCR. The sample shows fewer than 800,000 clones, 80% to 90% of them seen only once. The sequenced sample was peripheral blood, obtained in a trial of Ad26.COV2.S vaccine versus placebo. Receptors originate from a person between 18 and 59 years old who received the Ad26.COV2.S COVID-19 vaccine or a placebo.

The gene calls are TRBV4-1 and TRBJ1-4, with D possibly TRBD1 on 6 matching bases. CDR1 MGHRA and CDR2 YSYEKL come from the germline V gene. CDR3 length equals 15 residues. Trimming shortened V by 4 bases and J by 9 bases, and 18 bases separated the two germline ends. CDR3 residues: CASSPMTGQDQKLFF. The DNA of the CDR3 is TGCGCCAGCAGCCCGATGACAGGCCAGGATCAAAAACTGTTTTTT.

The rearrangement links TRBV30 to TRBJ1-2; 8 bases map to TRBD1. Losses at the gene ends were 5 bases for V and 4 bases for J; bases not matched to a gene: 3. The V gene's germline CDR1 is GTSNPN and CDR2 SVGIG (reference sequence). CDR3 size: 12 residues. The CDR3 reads CAWAQGAYGYTF. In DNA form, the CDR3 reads TGTGCCTGGGCGCAGGGGGCCTATGGCTACACCTTC.

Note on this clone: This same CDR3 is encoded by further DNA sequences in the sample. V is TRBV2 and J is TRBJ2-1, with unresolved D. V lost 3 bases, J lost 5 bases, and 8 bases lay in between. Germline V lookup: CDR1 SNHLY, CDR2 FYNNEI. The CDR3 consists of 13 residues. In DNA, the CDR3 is TGTGCCAGCAGTGAGGGATCGGACAATGAGCAGTTCTTC. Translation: CASSEGSDNEQFF.

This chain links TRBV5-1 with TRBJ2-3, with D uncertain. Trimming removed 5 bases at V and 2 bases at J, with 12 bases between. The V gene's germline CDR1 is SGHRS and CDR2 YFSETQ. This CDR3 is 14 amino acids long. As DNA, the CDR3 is TGCGCCAGCAGAAGTCAGCTATCCACAGATACGCAGTATTTT. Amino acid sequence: CASRSQLSTDTQYF.

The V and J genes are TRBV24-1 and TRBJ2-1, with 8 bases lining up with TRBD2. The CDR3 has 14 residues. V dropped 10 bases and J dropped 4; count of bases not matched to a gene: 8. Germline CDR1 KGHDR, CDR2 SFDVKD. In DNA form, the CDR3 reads TGTGCCACAGAAACTAGCGGAGGTTACAATGAGCAGTTCTTC. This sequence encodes CATETSGGYNEQFF.

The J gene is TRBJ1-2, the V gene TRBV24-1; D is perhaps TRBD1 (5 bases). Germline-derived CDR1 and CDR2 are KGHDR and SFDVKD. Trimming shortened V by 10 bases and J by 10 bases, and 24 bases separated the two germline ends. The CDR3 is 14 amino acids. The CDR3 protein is CATEGKGARGDYTF. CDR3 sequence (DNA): TGTGCCACAGAAGGGAAAGGGGCCCGTGGGGACTACACCTTC.

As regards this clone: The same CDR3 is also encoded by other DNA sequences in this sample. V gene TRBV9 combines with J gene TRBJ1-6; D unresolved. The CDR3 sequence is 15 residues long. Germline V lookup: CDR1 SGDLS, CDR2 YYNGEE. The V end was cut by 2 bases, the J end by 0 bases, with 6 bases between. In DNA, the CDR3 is TGTGCCAGCAGCGTCGGGAGCTCCTATAATTCACCCCTCCACTTT. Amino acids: CASSVGSSYNSPLHF.